This passage covers 23 T cell receptor beta chains from one sample sequenced in a study of vaccination and CD4 T cells after COVID-19 (dated by TCRdb to 2021 to 2024). Their recognized antigens are unknown. Receptor amplification or capture employed PCR. The sequencer listed for this sample is Illumina iSeq 100. TCR sequencing of DNA from cultured CD4+ T cells used the Oncomine TCR Beta short-read assay at the Johns Hopkins FTIC core. Clones were called with MiXCR by TCRdb after fastp trimmed the public reads at Q25, and only in-frame beta chains were retained. CDR3 protein sequences are deduplicated, and each keeps its most common genes and DNA. The sample table holds approximately 15,000 distinct CDR3 sequences, of which roughly three fifths were seen once. Clones ranked in the top ten supply roughly 7.3% of the sample. The treatment or condition label for this specimen denotes: roughly 11-day PBMC culture with coronavirus spike peptide pools or control peptides (ViraFEST assay).

Sample: CD4+ T cells from blood, cultured in vitro. These receptors were collected from a human donor who had recovered from COVID-19.

The V gene is TRBV20-1, the J gene TRBJ2-3; 16 bases agree with TRBD2. The CDR3 spans 19 residues. The ends lost 4 bases at V and 2 bases at J; junction bases unmatched: 12. Germline lookup yields CDR1 DFQATT and CDR2 SNEGSKA (reference sequence). CDR3 sequence (DNA): TGCAGTGCTACCAAGCCGGGACTAGCGGGAGGGCGGGTCACAGATACGCAGTATTTT. Translating gives CSATKPGLAGGRVTDTQYF.

V usage is TRBV29-1 and J usage is TRBJ1-1, with TRBD1 matching over 8 bases. After removal of 1 base from V and 0 bases from J, the junction contained 10 bases not matched to a gene. CDR3 length: 17 residues. The germline gives CDR1 SQVTM, CDR2 ANQGSEA. DNA of the CDR3: TGCAGCGTTGAAGGGAAGGACAGGGAAACAATGAACACTGAAGCTTTCTTT. Amino acid sequence: CSVEGKDRETMNTEAFF.

The rearrangement links TRBV2 to TRBJ2-7; D possibly corresponds to TRBD1 (6 bases). Germline lookup yields CDR1 SNHLY and CDR2 FYNNEI. This CDR3 region has 14 residues. The V end was cut by 3 bases, the J end by 2 bases, with 11 bases between. Written as DNA, the CDR3 is TGTGCCAGCAGTGAGGCGGACAGAACCTACGAGCAGTACTTC. This sequence encodes CASSEADRTYEQYF.

This clonotype appeared a few times. This sequence joins TRBV20-1 and TRBJ1-1; D might be TRBD1 (6 bases). V dropped 6 bases and J dropped 4 bases, with 15 bases sitting between them. This CDR3 has 13 residues. CDR1 is DFQATT and CDR2 is SNEGSKA in the germline V gene (reference sequence). The chain's CDR3 is CSARTEGITEAFF. The CDR3 region has the DNA TGCAGTGCCCGGACAGAGGGGATCACTGAAGCTTTCTTT.

This chain uses TRBV28 with TRBJ2-3; 12 nucleotides match TRBD2. This CDR3 contains 17 residues. Germline values: CDR1 MDHEN, CDR2 SYDVKM. The V gene end was trimmed by 5 bases and the J gene end by 2 bases; junction bases not matched to a gene: 8. The CDR3 DNA sequence: TGTGCCAGCAGTCCCCCCGGACTAGCGGGAAACACAGATACGCAGTATTTT. This codes for CASSPPGLAGNTDTQYF.

The genes are TRBV24-1 and TRBJ1-1, with D possibly TRBD1 on 6 matching bases. This CDR3 has 15 residues. Trimming removed 6 bases at V and 3 bases at J, with 16 bases between. Germline V gives CDR1 KGHDR, CDR2 SFDVKD. CDR3 in DNA: TGTGCCACCAGTCCCTCGGGGGGCAAGGACACTGAAGCTTTCTTT. It yields the protein CATSPSGGKDTEAFF.

V usage is TRBV6-1 and J usage is TRBJ1-2; D is perhaps TRBD1 (5 bases). The germline V gene encodes CDR1 MNHNS and CDR2 SASEGT. The CDR3 spans 13 residues. V was trimmed by 8 bases and J by 4 bases, leaving 14 bases between them. The CDR3 region is CASLSGPSYGYTF. The CDR3 DNA follows: TGTGCCAGCCTCTCGGGGCCGTCCTATGGCTACACCTTC.

J is TRBJ2-1 and V is TRBV6-5; TRBD2 matches at 7 bases. Germline V gene data show CDR1 as MNHEY and CDR2 as SVGAGI. This CDR3 comprises 17 residues. The ends lost 0 bases at V and 6 bases at J; junction bases unmatched: 11. CDR3: CASSYSRTSRPVNEQFF. The CDR3 DNA reads as TGTGCCAGCAGTTACTCCCGGACTAGTCGACCTGTCAATGAGCAGTTCTTC.

This clonotype has just a few counts. The CDR3 DNA follows: TGTGCCAGCAGCTTCGCCAGGGGTTCTGGCTACACCTTC. Translation: CASSFARGSGYTF. The chain recombines TRBV7-9 with TRBJ1-2, with a possible D match to TRBD1 (6 bases). V gave up 3 bases and J gave up 7 bases, with 12 bases separating them. The CDR3 covers 13 residues. Per germline, CDR1 SEHNR and CDR2 FQNEAQ (reference sequence).

The chain combines TRBV20-1 with TRBJ2-3, with D uncertain. Trimming pared 5 bases from V and 0 bases from J, leaving 12 bases between. The CDR3 length is 14 residues. Germline CDR1 DFQATT, CDR2 SNEGSKA (reference sequence). The CDR3 sequence: CSAEGPWSTDTQYF. In DNA form, the CDR3 reads TGCAGTGCTGAAGGGCCATGGAGCACAGATACGCAGTATTTT.

The chain is built from TRBV29-1 and TRBJ2-1; 9 nucleotides align to TRBD2. The CDR3 covers 13 residues. Trimming cost V 3 bases and J 7 bases; bases outside gene matches: 4. From germline, CDR1 is SQVTM and CDR2 ANQGSEA. The CDR3 is CSVEAGGPNEQFF. The CDR3 DNA is TGCAGCGTTGAGGCGGGAGGGCCAAATGAGCAGTTCTTC.

The genes are TRBV6-1 and TRBJ1-4; no clear D. This CDR3 contains 14 residues. V lost 1 base to trimming and J lost 8 bases, with 11 bases between them. The germline V gene encodes CDR1 MNHNS and CDR2 SASEGT. Written as DNA, the CDR3 is TGTGCCAGCAGTGAAGACCGGCTGAGGGAAAAACTGTTTTTT. Translated: CASSEDRLREKLFF.

The chain has TRBV6-1 and TRBJ1-2; the D gene is possibly TRBD1 (6 bases). The CDR3 runs 12 residues. The V end lost 7 bases, the J end lost 6 bases, and 12 bases lay between the germline ends. Germline-derived CDR1 and CDR2 are MNHNS and SASEGT. In DNA, the CDR3 is TGTGCCAGCATACAGGGAGGGAATGGCTACACCTTC. This sequence encodes CASIQGGNGYTF.

This clonotype was seen only once. The genes are TRBV27 and TRBJ2-1; maybe TRBD1 (5 bases). CDR3 length: 13 amino acids. The germline V gene encodes CDR1 MNHEY and CDR2 SMNVEV (reference sequence). Trimming cost V 0 bases and J 10 bases, with 10 bases left between them. In DNA, the CDR3 is TGTGCCAGCAGTTTATCAGGGGCCCGGGAGCAGTTCTTC. Translation gives CASSLSGAREQFF.

V gene TRBV2 combines with J gene TRBJ2-7; D remains unclear. The CDR3 spans 11 residues. Looked up from germline, CDR1 is SNHLY and CDR2 is FYNNEI. Trimming shortened V by 5 bases and J by 0 bases, and 2 bases separated the two germline ends. In DNA, the CDR3 is TGTGCCAGCAGTAACTCCTACGAGCAGTACTTC. Encoded protein: CASSNSYEQYF.

This clonotype was detected only once. The V call is TRBV20-1, the J call TRBJ2-7, with TRBD2 matching over 11 bases. This CDR3 region has 18 residues. Trimming at V came to 1 base and at J to 3 bases, leaving 14 bases not matched to a gene. Germline lookup yields CDR1 DFQATT and CDR2 SNEGSKA (reference sequence). CDR3 nucleotide sequence: TGCAGTGCTAGAGCCTCGGGACTAGCGGCCTACGGTCTCTACGAGCAGTACTTC. As protein: CSARASGLAAYGLYEQYF.

The rearrangement links TRBV28 to TRBJ1-2; D remains ambiguous. V shed 5 bases and J shed 7 bases, with 20 bases lying between them. Germline V lookup: CDR1 MDHEN, CDR2 SYDVKM. The CDR3 spans 15 residues. The CDR3 coding sequence is TGTGCCAGCAGTCCACGAACGGGGTCTTTGCCTGGCTACACCTTC. Amino acid sequence: CASSPRTGSLPGYTF.

By frequency in the sample, this clonotype is medium-sized. DNA of the CDR3: TGTGCCAGCATCCGGGACAGGGGCAGCGATACGCAGTATTTT. Protein product: CASIRDRGSDTQYF. This sequence joins TRBV6-1 and TRBJ2-3, with TRBD1 matching 10 bases. CDR3 size: 14 residues. CDR1 is MNHNS, CDR2 SASEGT, per germline. Losses at the gene ends were 7 bases for V and 6 bases for J; bases not matched to a gene: 7.

The rearrangement links TRBV9 to TRBJ1-2; D gene unclear. Trimming stripped 0 bases from V and 10 bases from J, with 19 bases between. The germline gives CDR1 SGDLS, CDR2 YYNGEE. This CDR3 has 15 amino acids. The CDR3 sequence: CASSVEGQNNVVYTF. DNA for the CDR3: TGTGCCAGCAGCGTAGAAGGGCAGAATAATGTCGTCTACACCTTC.

The gene calls are TRBV5-1 and TRBJ1-4; maybe TRBD1 (5 bases). CDR1 SGHRS and CDR2 YFSETQ come from the germline V gene. The CDR3 contains 14 residues. V gave up 6 bases and J gave up 6 bases, with 15 bases separating them. CDR3 DNA sequence: TGCGCCAGCACCTTCCAGGGAGGGGATGAAAAACTGTTTTTT. Encoded protein: CASTFQGGDEKLFF.

This clonotype showed up just a few times. The chain has TRBV6-5 and TRBJ1-5, with D possibly matching TRBD1 (5 bases). Germline values: CDR1 MNHEY, CDR2 SVGAGI. The CDR3 sequence is 17 residues long. Trimming shortened V by 2 bases and J by 2 bases, and 16 bases separated the two germline ends. The CDR3 is CASSYGGTVTGNQPQHF. The CDR3 bases are TGTGCCAGCAGTTACGGGGGTACGGTAACAGGCAATCAGCCCCAGCATTTT.

This clonotype is classed as large. The junction departs from germline at one end; a sequencing error may be responsible. The chain combines TRBV20-1 with TRBJ1-3; 9 bases are a match to TRBD1. The CDR3 contains 16 residues. Germline V CDR1 and CDR2: DFQATT, SNEGSKA (reference sequence). The CDR3, as DNA: TGCAGTGCTAGAGGTCCCGGGACAGGGTCTGAAAACACCATATATTTT. Protein: CSARGPGTGSENTIYF.

This clonotype occurred a few times. CDR3 protein: CSARESGRREQYF. CDR3 nucleotide sequence: TGCAGTGCTAGAGAGAGCGGGAGGCGCGAGCAGTACTTC. The chain recombines TRBV20-1 with TRBJ2-7, with 9 positions matching TRBD2. This CDR3 spans 13 amino acids. The V segment lost 0 bases and the J segment 6 bases; nucleotides outside the gene matches: 3. CDR1 is DFQATT, CDR2 SNEGSKA, per germline (reference sequence).